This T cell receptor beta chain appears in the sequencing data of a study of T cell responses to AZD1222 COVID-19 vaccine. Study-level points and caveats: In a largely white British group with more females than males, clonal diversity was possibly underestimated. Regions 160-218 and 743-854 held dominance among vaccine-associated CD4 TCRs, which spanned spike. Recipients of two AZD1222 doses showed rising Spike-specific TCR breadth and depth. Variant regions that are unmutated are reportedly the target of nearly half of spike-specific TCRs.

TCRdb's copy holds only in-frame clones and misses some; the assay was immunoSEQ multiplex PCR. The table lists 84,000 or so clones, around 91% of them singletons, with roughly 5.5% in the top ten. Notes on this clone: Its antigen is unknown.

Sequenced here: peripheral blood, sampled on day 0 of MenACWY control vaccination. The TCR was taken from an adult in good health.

The CDR3 sequence is CASIIENTGELFF. The DNA of the CDR3 is TGTGCCAGCATCATAGAGAACACCGGGGAGCTGTTTTTT. This chain joins TRBV11-2 and TRBJ2-2; D is unresolved. CDR3 length: 13 amino acids. V dropped 7 bases and J dropped 1 base, with 7 bases sitting between them. CDR1 is SGHAT and CDR2 is FQNNGV in the germline V gene.